These T cell receptor beta chains were read from a single sample in a study of blood T cell repertoires in COVID-19. Libraries were prepared by immunoSEQ multiplex PCR; TCRdb keeps only in-frame clonotypes and omits some of them. This sample has roughly 380,000 clones, with around 87% found just once. Sequenced sample: PBMCs or T cells enriched from blood (not recorded which). These TCRs come from a man aged 25 to 45 who had recovered from COVID-19. CDR3s include the opening cysteine and the closing phenylalanine or tryptophan. The order of the fields is J gene, clone size, D gene, V gene, CDR3 DNA, CDR3 protein. The D gene is left open where the match is weak. Clone sizes are given selectively: once, few, many, or a class where the clone is expanded.

j_call: TRBJ2-5
clone_size: .
d_call: TRBD1
v_call: TRBV4-1
cdr3_nt: TGCGCCAGCAGCCAGTCAACAGGGGGCGGGGAGACCCAGTACTTC
cdr3_aa: CASSQSTGGGETQYF

j_call: TRBJ1-2
clone_size: .
d_call: TRBD1
v_call: TRBV7-9
cdr3_nt: TGTGCCAGCAGCACAACCGGGACAGGGGGCGAGGGCTACACCTTC
cdr3_aa: CASSTTGTGGEGYTF

j_call: TRBJ1-4
clone_size: .
d_call: TRBD1
v_call: TRBV7-8
cdr3_nt: TGTGCCAGCAGCTTAGGGGGACAGCCGGTAGAAAAACTGTTTTTT
cdr3_aa: CASSLGGQPVEKLFF

j_call: TRBJ2-2
clone_size: .
d_call: .
v_call: TRBV1
cdr3_nt: TGCACCAGCAGCCACTTGGGACTATGCACCGGGGAGCTGTTTTTT
cdr3_aa: CTSSHLGLCTGELFF

j_call: TRBJ1-6
clone_size: few
d_call: TRBD1
v_call: TRBV6-4
cdr3_nt: TGTGCCAGCAGGGGGAAAGGACAGGGTCTTTCACCCCTCCACTTT
cdr3_aa: CASRGKGQGLSPLHF

j_call: TRBJ1-3
clone_size: .
d_call: .
v_call: TRBV9
cdr3_nt: TGTGCCAGCAGCGTCCGACAGGATACCTCTGGAAACACCATATATTTT
cdr3_aa: CASSVRQDTSGNTIYF

j_call: TRBJ2-7
clone_size: .
d_call: .
v_call: TRBV7-2
cdr3_nt: TGTGCCAGCAGCTTAGGGTACAGCTCCTACGAGCAGTACTTC
cdr3_aa: CASSLGYSSYEQYF

j_call: TRBJ2-3
clone_size: once
d_call: TRBD1
v_call: TRBV4-2
cdr3_nt: TGTGCCAGCAGCCAAGGGGGACAGCCCACAGATACGCAGTATTTT
cdr3_aa: CASSQGGQPTDTQYF

j_call: TRBJ2-2
clone_size: .
d_call: TRBD1
v_call: TRBV5-1
cdr3_nt: TGCGCCAGCAGCTTGGGGACAGGGGCGCCGCAAACCGGGGAGCTGTTTTTT
cdr3_aa: CASSLGTGAPQTGELFF

j_call: TRBJ1-2
clone_size: .
d_call: .
v_call: TRBV10-2
cdr3_nt: TGCGCCAGCAGTGTGACAGTCGACTATGGCTACACCTTC
cdr3_aa: CASSVTVDYGYTF

j_call: TRBJ1-2
clone_size: .
d_call: TRBD1
v_call: TRBV2
cdr3_nt: TGTGCCACCCGCGGGACAGGGTCTAATGGCTACACCTTC
cdr3_aa: CATRGTGSNGYTF

j_call: TRBJ1-1
clone_size: .
d_call: .
v_call: TRBV4-1
cdr3_nt: TGCGCCAGCAGCCAAGACCGGGGTACTGAAGCTTTCTTT
cdr3_aa: CASSQDRGTEAFF

j_call: TRBJ2-2
clone_size: .
d_call: .
v_call: TRBV6-5
cdr3_nt: TGTGCCAGCAGTTCCCAGGGGAACACCGGGGAGCTGTTTTTT
cdr3_aa: CASSSQGNTGELFF

j_call: TRBJ1-5
clone_size: few
d_call: .
v_call: TRBV6-5
cdr3_nt: TGTGCCAGCAGACCCACAGGGAACAGCAATCAGCCCCAGCATTTT
cdr3_aa: CASRPTGNSNQPQHF

j_call: TRBJ2-3
clone_size: .
d_call: .
v_call: TRBV27
cdr3_nt: TGTGCCAGCAGTTCCGAGACAGGCACAGATACGCAGTATTTT
cdr3_aa: CASSSETGTDTQYF